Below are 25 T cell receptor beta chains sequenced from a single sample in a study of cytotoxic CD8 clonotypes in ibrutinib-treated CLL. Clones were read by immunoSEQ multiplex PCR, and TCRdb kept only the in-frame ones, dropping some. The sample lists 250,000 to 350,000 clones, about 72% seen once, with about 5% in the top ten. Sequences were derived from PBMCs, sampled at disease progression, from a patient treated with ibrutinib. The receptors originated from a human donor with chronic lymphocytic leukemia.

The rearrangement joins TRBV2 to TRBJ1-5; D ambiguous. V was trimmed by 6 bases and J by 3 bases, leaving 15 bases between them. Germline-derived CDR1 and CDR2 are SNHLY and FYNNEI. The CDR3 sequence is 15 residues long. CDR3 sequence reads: CASSRRWATNQPQHF. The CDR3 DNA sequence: TGTGCCAGCAGCCGAAGGTGGGCGACCAATCAGCCCCAGCATTTT.

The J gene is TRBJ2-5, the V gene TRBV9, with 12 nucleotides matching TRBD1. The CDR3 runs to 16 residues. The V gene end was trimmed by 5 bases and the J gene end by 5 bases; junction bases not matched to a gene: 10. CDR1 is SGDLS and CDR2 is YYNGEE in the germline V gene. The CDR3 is CASSFTGTGGAETQYF. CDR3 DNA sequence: TGTGCCAGCAGTTTCACCGGGACAGGGGGCGCGGAGACCCAGTACTTC.

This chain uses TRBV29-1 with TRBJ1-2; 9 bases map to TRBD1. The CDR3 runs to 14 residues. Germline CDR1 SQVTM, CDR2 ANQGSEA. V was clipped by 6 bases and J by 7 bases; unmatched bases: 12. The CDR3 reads CSVESLNRGLGYTF. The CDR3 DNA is TGCAGCGTGGAAAGCCTTAACAGGGGGCTTGGCTACACCTTC.

The CDR3 spells CASRTTAPREIRTQYF. In nucleotides, the CDR3 is TGTGCCAGCAGGACCACCGCCCCAAGGGAGATTAGGACCCAGTACTTC. The V call is TRBV28, the J call TRBJ2-5; weak D call: TRBD2 (5 bases). This CDR3 region has 16 residues. The germline V and J ends were trimmed by 6 bases and 7 bases, with 24 bases remaining between them. Germline V gene sequence: CDR1 MDHEN, CDR2 SYDVKM.

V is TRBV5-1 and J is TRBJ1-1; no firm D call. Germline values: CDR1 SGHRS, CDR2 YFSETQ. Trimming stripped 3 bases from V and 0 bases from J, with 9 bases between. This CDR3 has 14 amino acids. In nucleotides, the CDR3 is TGCGCCAGCAGCTCTGCTCATCTGAACACTGAAGCTTTCTTT. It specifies CASSSAHLNTEAFF.

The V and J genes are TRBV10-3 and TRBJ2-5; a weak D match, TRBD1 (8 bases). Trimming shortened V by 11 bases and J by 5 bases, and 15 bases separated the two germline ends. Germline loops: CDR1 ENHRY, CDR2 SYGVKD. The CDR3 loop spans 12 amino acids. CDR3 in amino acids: CAGGQGGETQYF. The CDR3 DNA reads TGTGCCGGCGGACAGGGAGGGGAGACCCAGTACTTC.

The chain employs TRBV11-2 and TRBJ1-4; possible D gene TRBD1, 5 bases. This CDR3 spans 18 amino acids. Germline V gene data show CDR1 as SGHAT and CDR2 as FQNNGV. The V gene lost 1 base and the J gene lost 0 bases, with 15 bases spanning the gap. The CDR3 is CASSLGVGAAATNEKLFF. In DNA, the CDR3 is TGTGCCAGCAGCTTAGGAGTAGGGGCCGCGGCAACTAATGAAAAACTGTTTTTT.

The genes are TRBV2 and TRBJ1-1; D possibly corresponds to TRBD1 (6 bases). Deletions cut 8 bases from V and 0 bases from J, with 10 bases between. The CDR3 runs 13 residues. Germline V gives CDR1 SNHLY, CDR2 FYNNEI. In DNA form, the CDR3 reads TGTGCCAGCGCCTGGGGGCTGAACACTGAAGCTTTCTTT. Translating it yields CASAWGLNTEAFF.

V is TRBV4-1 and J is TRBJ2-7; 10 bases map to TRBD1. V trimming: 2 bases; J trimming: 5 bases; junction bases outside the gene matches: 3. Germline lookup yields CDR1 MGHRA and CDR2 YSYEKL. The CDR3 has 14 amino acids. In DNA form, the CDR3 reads TGCGCCAGCAGCCAAAGGGACAGGGGCCACGAGCAGTACTTC. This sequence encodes CASSQRDRGHEQYF.

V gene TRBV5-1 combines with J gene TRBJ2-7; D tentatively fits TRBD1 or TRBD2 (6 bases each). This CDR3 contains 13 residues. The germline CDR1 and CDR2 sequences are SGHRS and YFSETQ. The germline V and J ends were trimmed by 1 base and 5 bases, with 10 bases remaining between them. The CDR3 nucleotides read TGCGCCAGCAGCTTGACAGGGAGGAACGAGCAGTACTTC. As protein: CASSLTGRNEQYF.

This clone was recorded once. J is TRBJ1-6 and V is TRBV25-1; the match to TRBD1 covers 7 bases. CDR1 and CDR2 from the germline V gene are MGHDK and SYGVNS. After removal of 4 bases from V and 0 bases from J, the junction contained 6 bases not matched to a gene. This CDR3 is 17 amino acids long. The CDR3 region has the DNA TGTGCCAGCAGTGGTTTCCGGGACAGCTCCTATAATTCACCCCTCCACTTT. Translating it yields CASSGFRDSSYNSPLHF.

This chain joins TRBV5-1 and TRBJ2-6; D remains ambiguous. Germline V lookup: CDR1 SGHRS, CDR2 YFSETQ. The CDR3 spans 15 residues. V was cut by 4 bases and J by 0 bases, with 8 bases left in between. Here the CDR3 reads CASSGRYSGANVLTF. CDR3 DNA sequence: TGCGCCAGCAGCGGCAGGTACTCTGGGGCCAACGTCCTGACTTTC. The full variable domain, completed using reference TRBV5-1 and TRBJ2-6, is KAGVTQTPRYLIKTRGQQVTLSCSPISGHRSVSWYQQTPGQGLQFLFEYFSETQRNKGNFPGRFSGRQFSNSRSEMNVSTLELGDSALYLCASSGRYSGANVLTFGAGSRLTVL.

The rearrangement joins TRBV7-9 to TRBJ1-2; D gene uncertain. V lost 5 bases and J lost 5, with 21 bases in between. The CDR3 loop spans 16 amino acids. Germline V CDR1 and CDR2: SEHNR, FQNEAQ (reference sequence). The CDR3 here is CASSTTTTELGYGYTF. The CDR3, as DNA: TGTGCCAGCAGCACAACCACCACGGAGTTAGGGTATGGCTACACCTTC.

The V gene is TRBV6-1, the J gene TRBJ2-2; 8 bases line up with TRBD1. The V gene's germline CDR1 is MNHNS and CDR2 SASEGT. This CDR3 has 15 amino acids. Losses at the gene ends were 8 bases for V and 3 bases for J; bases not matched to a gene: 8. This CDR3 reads CASSVRQGHTGELFF. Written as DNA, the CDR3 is TGTGCCAGCTCAGTGAGACAGGGGCACACCGGGGAGCTGTTTTTT.

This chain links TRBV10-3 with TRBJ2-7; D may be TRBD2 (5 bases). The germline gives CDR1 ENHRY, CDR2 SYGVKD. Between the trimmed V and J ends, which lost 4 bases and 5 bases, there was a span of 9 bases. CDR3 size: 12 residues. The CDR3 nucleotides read TGTGCCATCAGTGTTGGGGAGAACGAGCAGTACTTC. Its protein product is CAISVGENEQYF.

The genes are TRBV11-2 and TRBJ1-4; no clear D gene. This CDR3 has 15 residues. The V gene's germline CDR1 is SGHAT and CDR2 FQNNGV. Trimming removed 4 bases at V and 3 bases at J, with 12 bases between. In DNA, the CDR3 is TGTGCCAGCAGCTCTGAGTTTGGCCCTAATGAAAAACTGTTTTTT. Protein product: CASSSEFGPNEKLFF. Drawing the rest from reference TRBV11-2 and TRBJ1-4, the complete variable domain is EAGVAQSPRYKIIEKRQSVAFWCNPISGHATLYWYQQILGQGPKLLIQFQNNGVVDDSQLPKDRFSAERLKGVDSTLKIQPAKLEDSAVYLCASSSEFGPNEKLFFGSGTQLSVL.

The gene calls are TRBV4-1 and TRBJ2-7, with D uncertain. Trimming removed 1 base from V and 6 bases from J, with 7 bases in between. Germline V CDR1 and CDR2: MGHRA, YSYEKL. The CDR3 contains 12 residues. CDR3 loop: CASSQGHSEQYF. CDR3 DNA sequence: TGCGCCAGCAGCCAAGGGCACAGCGAGCAGTACTTC.

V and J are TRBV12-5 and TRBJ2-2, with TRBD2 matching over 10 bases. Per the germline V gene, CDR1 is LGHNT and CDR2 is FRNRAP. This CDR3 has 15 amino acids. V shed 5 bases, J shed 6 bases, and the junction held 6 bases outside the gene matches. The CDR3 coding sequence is TGTGCTAGTGGTGCCAACGGGACTAGCGCCGGGGAGCTGTTTTTT. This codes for CASGANGTSAGELFF. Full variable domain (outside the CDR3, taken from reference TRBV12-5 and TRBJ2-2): DARVTQTPRHKVTEMGQEVTMRCQPILGHNTVFWYRQTMMQGLELLAYFRNRAPLDDSGMPKDRFSAEMPDATLATLKIQPSEPRDSAVYFCASGANGTSAGELFFGEGSRLTVL.

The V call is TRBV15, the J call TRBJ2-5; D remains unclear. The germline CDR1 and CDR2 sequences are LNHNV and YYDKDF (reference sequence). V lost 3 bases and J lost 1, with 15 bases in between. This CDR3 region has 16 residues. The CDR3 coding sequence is TGTGCCACCAGCAGCCCTTTTGGTAGGGCCCAAGAGACCCAGTACTTC. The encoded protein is CATSSPFGRAQETQYF.

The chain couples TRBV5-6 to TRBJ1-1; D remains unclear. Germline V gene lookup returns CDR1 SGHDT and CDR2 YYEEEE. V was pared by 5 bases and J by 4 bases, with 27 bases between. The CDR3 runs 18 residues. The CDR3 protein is CASRIDRAWPTGGTEAFF. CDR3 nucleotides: TGTGCCAGCAGAATAGACCGAGCTTGGCCAACGGGCGGCACTGAAGCTTTCTTT.

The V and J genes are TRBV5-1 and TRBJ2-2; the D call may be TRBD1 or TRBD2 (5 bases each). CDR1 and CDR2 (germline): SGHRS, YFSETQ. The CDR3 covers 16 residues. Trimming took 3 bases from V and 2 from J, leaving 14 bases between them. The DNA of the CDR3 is TGCGCCAGCAGCTCACCCGGGACGGTTAACACCGGGGAGCTGTTTTTT. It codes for CASSSPGTVNTGELFF.

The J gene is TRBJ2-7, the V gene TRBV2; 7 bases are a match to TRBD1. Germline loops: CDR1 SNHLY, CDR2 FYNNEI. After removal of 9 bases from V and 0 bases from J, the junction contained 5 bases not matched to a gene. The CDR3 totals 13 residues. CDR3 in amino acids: CASGQANSYEQYF. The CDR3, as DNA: TGTGCCAGTGGACAGGCGAACTCCTACGAGCAGTACTTC. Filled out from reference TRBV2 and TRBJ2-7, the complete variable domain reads EPEVTQTPSHQVTQMGQEVILRCVPISNHLYFYWYRQILGQKVEFLVSFYNNEISEKSEIFDDQFSVERPDGSNFTLKIRSTKLEDSAMYFCASGQANSYEQYFGPGTRLTVT.

The CDR3 spells CSVLQGFYGYTF. DNA of the CDR3: TGCAGCGTCCTACAGGGGTTCTATGGCTACACCTTC. The chain has TRBV29-1 and TRBJ1-2, with 7 nucleotides matching TRBD1. The CDR3 is 12 amino acids. The trim removed 6 bases at V and 4 bases at J, leaving 5 bases unmatched. In germline, CDR1 is SQVTM, CDR2 ANQGSEA. Based on the CDR3 plus reference TRBV29-1 and TRBJ1-2, the full variable domain is SAVISQKPSRDICQRGTSLTIQCQVDSQVTMMFWYRQQPGQSLTLIATANQGSEATYESGFVIDKFPISRPNLTFSTLTVSNMSPEDSSIYLCSVLQGFYGYTFGSGTRLTVV.

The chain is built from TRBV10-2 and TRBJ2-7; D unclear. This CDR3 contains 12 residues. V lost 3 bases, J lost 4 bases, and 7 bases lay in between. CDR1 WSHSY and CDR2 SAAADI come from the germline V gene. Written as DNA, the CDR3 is TGCGCCAGCAGTGATGCCTTATACGAGCAGTACTTC. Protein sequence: CASSDALYEQYF.

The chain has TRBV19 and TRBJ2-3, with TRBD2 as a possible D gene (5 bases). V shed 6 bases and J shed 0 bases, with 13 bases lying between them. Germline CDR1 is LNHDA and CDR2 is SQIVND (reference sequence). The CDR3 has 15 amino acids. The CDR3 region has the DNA TGTGCCAGTAGATGGGCGGGTACTAGCACAGATACGCAGTATTTT. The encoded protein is CASRWAGTSTDTQYF. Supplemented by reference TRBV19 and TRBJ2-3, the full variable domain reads DGGITQSPKYLFRKEGQNVTLSCEQNLNHDAMYWYRQDPGQGLRLIYYSQIVNDFQKGDIAEGYSVSREKKESFPLTVTSAQKNPTAFYLCASRWAGTSTDTQYFGPGTRLTVL.